This passage covers 14 T cell receptor beta chains from one sample sequenced in a study of cytomegalovirus exposure and HLA in healthy donors. With 60 Vbeta and 13 Jbeta primers, the PCR was carried out. Method: immunoSEQ multiplex PCR; TCRdb's copy keeps in-frame clones and lacks some. The sample includes roughly 290,000 clones, 80% to 90% of them seen just once. The sample was PBMCs. These receptors all come from a woman aged 18-29 years in good health and CMV-seronegative.

The rearrangement links TRBV27 to TRBJ1-1; D unclear. CDR1 and CDR2 from the germline V gene are MNHEY and SMNVEV (reference sequence). This CDR3 comprises 14 residues. Trimming pared 6 bases from V and 3 bases from J, leaving 14 bases between. CDR3 amino acids: CASRWDRGDTEAFF. CDR3 nucleotides: TGTGCCAGCAGATGGGATCGGGGAGACACTGAAGCTTTCTTT.

The gene calls are TRBV6-5 and TRBJ2-5, with a possible D match to TRBD1 (7 bases). Per the germline V gene, CDR1 is MNHEY and CDR2 is SVGAGI. V lost 5 bases to trimming and J lost 4 bases, with 14 bases between them. The CDR3 is 14 amino acids. This CDR3 reads CASSGGGLGETQYF. The CDR3 nucleotides read TGTGCCAGCAGTGGAGGGGGCCTCGGAGAGACCCAGTACTTC.

A single count supports this clone. This chain joins TRBV7-3 and TRBJ2-1; TRBD2 aligns across 7 bases. With V trimmed by 0 bases and J by 0 bases, 5 bases remained unmatched. This CDR3 contains 17 residues. Germline CDR1 SGHTA, CDR2 FQGTGA. The CDR3 DNA is TGTGCCAGCAGCTTAACGTTTATAGCGGGCTCCTACAATGAGCAGTTCTTC. Protein sequence: CASSLTFIAGSYNEQFF.

The chain combines TRBV6-1 with TRBJ2-7, with a weak D call TRBD1 (6 bases). CDR3 length: 14 residues. The germline gives CDR1 MNHNS, CDR2 SASEGT. Trimming cost V 10 bases and J 1 base, with 17 bases left between them. The CDR3 DNA reads as TGTGCCACTCGGTTCTACAGGGATTCCTACGAGCAGTACTTC. Translating gives CATRFYRDSYEQYF.

The V and J genes are TRBV5-1 and TRBJ2-2; the match to TRBD1 covers 8 bases. The CDR3 runs 21 residues. V lost 1 base, J lost 0 bases, and 17 bases stayed unmatched. The germline gives CDR1 SGHRS, CDR2 YFSETQ. Written as DNA, the CDR3 is TGCGCCAGCAGCTTGAACGGAATAGGGACAGGTACCTACGCGAACACCGGGGAGCTGTTTTTT. This codes for CASSLNGIGTGTYANTGELFF.

V gene TRBV4-1 combines with J gene TRBJ2-5, with TRBD1 identical over 8 bases. The J call is doubtful: the DNA matches TRBJ2-7 better. The CDR3 extends over 16 amino acids. Germline CDR1 and CDR2: MGHRA and YSYEKL. Here the CDR3 reads CASSQEWTGLTYEQYF. CDR3 nucleotide sequence: TGCGCCAGCAGCCAAGAGTGGACAGGGCTTACCTACGAGCAGTACTTC.

This clone was recorded once. V is TRBV18 and J is TRBJ1-5; 11 bases match TRBD1. The ends lost 3 bases at V and 6 bases at J; junction bases unmatched: 4. CDR3 length: 15 residues. Germline CDR1 KGHSH, CDR2 LQKENI. The CDR3 DNA is TGTGCCAGCTCACCCGGACAGGGGGCGAGTCAGCCCCAGCATTTT. Its translation is CASSPGQGASQPQHF.

The rearrangement joins TRBV21-1 to TRBJ1-2; the tabulated D call, TRBD1, remains unverified against the DNA. TRBV21-1 is a recognized pseudogene. The CDR3 runs 13 residues. The CDR3 region has the DNA TGTGCCAGCAGCAAAGGGACAGGGGGCGGCTACACCTTC. Translating gives CASSKGTGGGYTF.

The chain is built from TRBV5-1 and TRBJ2-3; D perhaps matches TRBD2 (5 bases). Germline V gene data show CDR1 as SGHRS and CDR2 as YFSETQ. V was cut by 0 bases and J by 2 bases, with 13 bases left in between. The CDR3 sequence is 16 residues long. CDR3 amino acids: CASSLAGETLTDTQYF. The DNA of the CDR3 is TGCGCCAGCAGCTTGGCCGGGGAGACCCTCACAGATACGCAGTATTTT.

This chain uses TRBV13 with TRBJ2-1; 8 bases match TRBD1. The CDR3 length is 16 residues. V lost 5 bases and J lost 4; bases outside the gene matches: 10. Looked up from germline, CDR1 is PRHDT and CDR2 is FYEKMQ (reference sequence). As DNA, the CDR3 is TGTGCCAGCAGCCAACCCGGGACAGGACAATACAATGAGCAGTTCTTC. Protein product: CASSQPGTGQYNEQFF.

The CDR3 DNA reads TGTGCCAGCAGTTACGGAGGGAACACTGAAGCTTTCTTT. Protein: CASSYGGNTEAFF. The chain uses TRBV6-5 and TRBJ1-1; D is ambiguous. Germline lookup yields CDR1 MNHEY and CDR2 SVGAGI. The CDR3 covers 13 residues. Trimming shortened V by 2 bases and J by 1 base, and 5 bases separated the two germline ends.

The chain recombines TRBV4-2 with TRBJ2-5; 12 nucleotides match TRBD2. The CDR3 is made up of 17 amino acids. V dropped 1 base and J dropped 4; count of bases not matched to a gene: 7. From germline, CDR1 is LGHNA and CDR2 YNFKEQ. The CDR3 sequence: CASSQASTSGGLETQYF. The CDR3 region has the DNA TGTGCCAGCAGCCAAGCCTCGACTAGCGGGGGTCTAGAGACCCAGTACTTC.

DNA of the CDR3: TGCGCCAGCAGCCACGGGGGGCTGGACGAGCAGTACTTC. Translating gives CASSHGGLDEQYF. The chain uses TRBV4-1 and TRBJ2-7; TRBD2 is a possible D gene (7 bases). Trimming stripped 3 bases from V and 5 bases from J, with 11 bases between. Germline CDR1 reads MGHRA; CDR2 reads YSYEKL. The CDR3 has 13 amino acids.

This rearrangement joins TRBV11-2 to TRBJ2-1, with TRBD2 matching over 7 bases. The J segment lost 12 bases and the V segment lost 6 bases, leaving 8 bases of the junction unmatched. The CDR3 loop spans 12 amino acids. Germline CDR1 SGHAT, CDR2 FQNNGV. The CDR3 loop is CASRETGGRQFF. For the CDR3, the DNA is TGTGCCAGCAGAGAGACCGGGGGGAGGCAGTTCTTC.